The rows below give T cell receptor beta chains drawn from one sample of a study of T-cell memory formation after mild COVID-19. MiXCR, run by TCRdb on the 5' RACE reads, gives a single entry per CDR3 protein. The sample holds 350,000 to 400,000 distinct CDR3 sequences, around 20% seen once. The sequenced sample was PBMCs or a T cell subset sorted from them (not recorded which). The receptors here all came from an adult woman who had mild COVID-19 (a few samples of this study predate the infection). Cell type and time point are not known. Both conserved end residues are part of each CDR3. Each record gives: D gene, clone size, CDR3 length, V gene, CDR3 protein. A D gene is named only where the DNA matches it firmly. Expanded clones get a size class; other rows say once, few or many, or leave the size out.

TRBD2 . 13 TRBV27 CASSGTSAGELFF
. . 11 TRBV12-3/TRBV12-4 CASSLNRELFF
TRBD2 few 18 TRBV5-4 CASSRPIGTSGGIETQYF
. few 13 TRBV21-1 CASSLKISGTQYF
. few 16 TRBV7-6 CASSFRRGVSTDTQYF
TRBD2 once 15 TRBV19 CASSTGLAHQETQYF
. few 14 TRBV9 CASSVGSSYNEQFF
TRBD2 . 13 TRBV19 CASSKTSGDEQFF
. few 13 TRBV19 CASTGSSYNEQFF
. . 14 TRBV4-3 CASSQRREGTEAFF
. few 14 TRBV12-3/TRBV12-4 CASSLRGFNQPQHF